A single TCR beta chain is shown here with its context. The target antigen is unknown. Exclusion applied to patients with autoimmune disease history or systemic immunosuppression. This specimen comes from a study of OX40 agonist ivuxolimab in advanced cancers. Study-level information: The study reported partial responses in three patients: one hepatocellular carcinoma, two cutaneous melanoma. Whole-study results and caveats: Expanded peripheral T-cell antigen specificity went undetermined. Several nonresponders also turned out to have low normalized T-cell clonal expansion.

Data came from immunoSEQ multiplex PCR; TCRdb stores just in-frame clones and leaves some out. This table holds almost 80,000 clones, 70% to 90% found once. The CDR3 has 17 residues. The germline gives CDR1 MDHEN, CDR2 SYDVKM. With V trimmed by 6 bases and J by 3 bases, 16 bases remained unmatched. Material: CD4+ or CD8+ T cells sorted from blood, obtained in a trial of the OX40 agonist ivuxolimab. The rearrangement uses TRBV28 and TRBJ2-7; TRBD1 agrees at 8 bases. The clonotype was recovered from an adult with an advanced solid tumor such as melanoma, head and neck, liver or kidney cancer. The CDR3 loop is CASSPLRTGFGLYEQYF. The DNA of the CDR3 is TGTGCCAGCAGCCCCCTTCGGACAGGGTTTGGACTCTACGAGCAGTACTTC.